This is a list of T cell receptor beta chains from one sample in a study of T cell changes during pregnancy in multiple sclerosis. Generated by immunoSEQ multiplex PCR, the TCRdb table keeps only in-frame clones and is missing some. The repertoire holds roughly 40,000 clones, with about 94% as singletons. The sample consisted of peripheral blood, taken in the third trimester of pregnancy. The source is a female donor with multiple sclerosis, enrolled in a pregnancy study. Each CDR3 is given with its conserved first and last residue. A D gene is named only where the DNA matches it firmly. A clone size is listed for some rows: how often the clone was seen (once, few, many), or a class if it is expanded.

clone size	V gene	D gene	J gene	CDR3 DNA	CDR3 protein
.	TRBV5-1	.	TRBJ2-7	TGCGCCAGCAGCTCCTCGGACAGAGCCTACGAGCAGTACTTC	CASSSSDRAYEQYF
.	TRBV7-9	.	TRBJ1-1	TGTGCCAGCAGTTCCACGGAGACGAACACTGAAGCTTTCTTT	CASSSTETNTEAFF
once	TRBV7-2	.	TRBJ1-1	TGTGCCAGCAGCTTAGCGCCAGTAGACAGGGCTTTCTTT	CASSLAPVDRAFF
.	TRBV27	TRBD1	TRBJ2-5	TGTGCCAGCAGTGCCACTTGGACAGGGGGCCGAGGAGAGACCCAGTACTTC	CASSATWTGGRGETQYF
once	TRBV7-8	TRBD2	TRBJ2-5	TGTGCCAGCAGCTTAAAGGTTGTTGGGCTAGCGGGAGGGGAGACCCAGTACTTC	CASSLKVVGLAGGETQYF
.	TRBV4-1	.	TRBJ1-2	TGCGCCAGCAGCCACCCCGCCAGACTTCAGGGCTACACCTTC	CASSHPARLQGYTF
once	TRBV28	TRBD2	TRBJ2-1	TGTGCCAGCAGTCCCCTCGTAGCGGGAGAGGGTAGTGAGCAGTTCTTC	CASSPLVAGEGSEQFF
.	TRBV6-1	TRBD1	TRBJ1-5	TGTGCCAGCAGTGCGGGACAGGGGATCAATCAGCCCCAGCATTTT	CASSAGQGINQPQHF
.	TRBV6-5	TRBD1	TRBJ1-3	TGTGCCAGCAGTTACAGGACAGGAGACTCTGGAAACACCATATATTTT	CASSYRTGDSGNTIYF
.	TRBV30	.	TRBJ1-3	TGTGCCTGGAGCGCCGTTTCCCAGTTCTCTGGAAACACCATATATTTT	CAWSAVSQFSGNTIYF
.	TRBV11-1	.	TRBJ2-3	TGTGCCAGCAGCTACGAGCGTAATACGCAGTATTTT	CASSYERNTQYF
.	TRBV19	TRBD1	TRBJ1-5	TGTGCCAGTAGACGAACAGGGGTAAATCAGCCCCAGCATTTT	CASRRTGVNQPQHF
.	TRBV6-5	.	TRBJ2-7	TGTGCCAGCAGTTACTCAGGTCCGGTCGGGTACTACGAGCAGTACTTC	CASSYSGPVGYYEQYF
.	TRBV18	.	TRBJ2-2	TGTGCCAGCTCACCGTTCCGGACAGCGAACACCGGGGAGCTGTTTTTT	CASSPFRTANTGELFF
.	TRBV5-6	.	TRBJ2-7	TGTGCCAGCAGCTTGACAGGGATGGACTCCTACGAGCAGTACTTC	CASSLTGMDSYEQYF
.	TRBV13	.	TRBJ1-5	TGTGCCAGCAGCTTAGGACTAAACAATCAGCCCCAGCATTTT	CASSLGLNNQPQHF
.	TRBV7-3	TRBD2	TRBJ2-6	TGTGCCAGCAGCTGGGGGGGTGGGGCCAACGTCCTGACTTTC	CASSWGGGANVLTF
.	TRBV7-2	TRBD2	TRBJ2-5	TGTGCCAGCAGCTTGCAGCGGGAGGCCAAAGGGACCCAGTACTTC	CASSLQREAKGTQYF
.	TRBV10-3	TRBD1	TRBJ2-2	TGTGCCATCAGGTCACAGGGGACGAACACCGGGGAGCTGTTTTTT	CAIRSQGTNTGELFF
.	TRBV5-4	TRBD2	TRBJ2-2	TGTGCCAGCAGCTTGTCGAGCGGGAGGGCGGGGGAGCTGTTTTTT	CASSLSSGRAGELFF
.	TRBV29-1	.	TRBJ1-2	TGCAGCGTTGGGCAGGCCCCTTCCTATGGCTACACCTTC	CSVGQAPSYGYTF
.	TRBV15	.	TRBJ1-2	TGTGCCACCAGCAGAGTTAGGGCAGGGTCGCCCTATGGCTACACCTTC	CATSRVRAGSPYGYTF
.	TRBV28	.	TRBJ2-7	TGTGCCAGCAGTTTATCAGCTAGCTACTCCTACGAGCAGTACTTC	CASSLSASYSYEQYF
.	TRBV4-3	.	TRBJ2-3	TGCGCCAGCAGCCAAGGAATTGCCGAGACAGCGAGCTATGGTACGCAGTATTTT	CASSQGIAETASYGTQYF
.	TRBV7-9	TRBD2	TRBJ2-1	TGTGCCAGCACCTGGCCTAGCGGGAGGGCCATAGACGGTGAGCAGTTCTTC	CASTWPSGRAIDGEQFF
.	TRBV5-1	.	TRBJ2-3	TGCGCCAGCACCGCGCGAGCGACAGATACGCAGTATTTT	CASTARATDTQYF
.	TRBV4-1	TRBD2	TRBJ2-7	TGCGCCAGCAGCCAAGATCTTGGAGCGGGAGGGAGGCTCGAGCAGTACTTC	CASSQDLGAGGRLEQYF
.	TRBV19	TRBD1	TRBJ2-3	TGTGCCAGCCGGGACAGGGGTGCGGATACGCAGTATTTT	CASRDRGADTQYF
.	TRBV11-3	.	TRBJ1-2	TGTGCCAGCAGCTTAGGCCTACCACATGGCTACACCTTC	CASSLGLPHGYTF
.	TRBV6-1	TRBD1	TRBJ2-7	TGTGCCAGCAGTGAAATGGGGACAGGGAGTTTCTACGAGCAGTACTTC	CASSEMGTGSFYEQYF
.	TRBV29-1	TRBD1	TRBJ2-5	TGCAGCGTTGCCACAGGGGGTGGAGAGACCCAGTACTTC	CSVATGGGETQYF